This TCR beta chain appears in the sequencing data of a study of blood T cell repertoires in COVID-19. Study in general: Collection of acute and convalescent COVID-19 samples took place in the United States, Italy and Spain. Nucleic acid was either cDNA or gDNA, and it came from T cells, B-cell-depleted T cells, or PBMCs.

Original handling: It was from reference gene primer amplification that nucleated cell counts were estimated. Profiled with immunoSEQ multiplex PCR; TCRdb holds only in-frame clones, not every one. From that table come the V and J calls and clone size; the DNA was used to work out D and trimming. The repertoire holds approximately 240,000 clones, around nine tenths seen once, with 2% to 2.5% in the top ten. This sequence originates from a woman between 40 and 55 years old who had recovered from COVID-19. The specimen was peripheral blood.

In DNA form, the CDR3 reads TGTGCCTGGTCGACTAGCAGAGGCACAGATACGCAGTATTTT. Its protein is CAWSTSRGTDTQYF. This chain joins TRBV30 and TRBJ2-3; the match to TRBD2 covers 7 bases. CDR3 length: 14 residues. The V segment lost 5 bases and the J segment 1 base; nucleotides outside the gene matches: 6. Per germline, CDR1 GTSNPN and CDR2 SVGIG (reference sequence).